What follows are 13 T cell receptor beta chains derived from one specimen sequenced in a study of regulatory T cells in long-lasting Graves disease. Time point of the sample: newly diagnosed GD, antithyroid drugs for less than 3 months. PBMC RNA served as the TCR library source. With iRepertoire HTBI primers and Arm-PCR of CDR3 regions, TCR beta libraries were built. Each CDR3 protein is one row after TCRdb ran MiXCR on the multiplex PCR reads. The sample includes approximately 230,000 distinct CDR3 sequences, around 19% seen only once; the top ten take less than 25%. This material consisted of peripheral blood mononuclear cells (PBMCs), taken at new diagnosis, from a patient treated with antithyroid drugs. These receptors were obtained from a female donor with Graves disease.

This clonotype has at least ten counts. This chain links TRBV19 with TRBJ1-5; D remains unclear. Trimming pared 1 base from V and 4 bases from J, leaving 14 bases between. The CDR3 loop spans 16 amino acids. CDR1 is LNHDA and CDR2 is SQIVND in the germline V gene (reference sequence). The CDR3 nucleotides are TGTGCCAGTAGTATAGCGGGGTTGCGGCAAAATCAGCCCCAGCATTTT. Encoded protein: CASSIAGLRQNQPQHF. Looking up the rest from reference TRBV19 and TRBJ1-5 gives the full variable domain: DGGITQSPKYLFRKEGQNVTLSCEQNLNHDAMYWYRQDPGQGLRLIYYSQIVNDFQKGDIAEGYSVSREKKESFPLTVTSAQKNPTAFYLCASSIAGLRQNQPQHFGDGTRLSIL.

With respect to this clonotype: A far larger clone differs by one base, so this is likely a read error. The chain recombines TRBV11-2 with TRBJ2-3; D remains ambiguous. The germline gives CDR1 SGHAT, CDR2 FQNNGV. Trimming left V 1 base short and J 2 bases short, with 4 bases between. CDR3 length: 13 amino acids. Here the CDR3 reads CASSLGTTDTQYF. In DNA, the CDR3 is TGTGCCAGCAGCTTAGGGACCACAGATACGCAGTATTTT.

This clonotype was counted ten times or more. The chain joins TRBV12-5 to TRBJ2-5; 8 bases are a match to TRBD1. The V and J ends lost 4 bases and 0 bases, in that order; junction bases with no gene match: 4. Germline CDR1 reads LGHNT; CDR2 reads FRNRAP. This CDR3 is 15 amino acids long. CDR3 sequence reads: CASGYPGQDQETQYF. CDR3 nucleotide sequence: TGTGCTAGTGGTTACCCGGGACAGGACCAAGAGACCCAGTACTTC.

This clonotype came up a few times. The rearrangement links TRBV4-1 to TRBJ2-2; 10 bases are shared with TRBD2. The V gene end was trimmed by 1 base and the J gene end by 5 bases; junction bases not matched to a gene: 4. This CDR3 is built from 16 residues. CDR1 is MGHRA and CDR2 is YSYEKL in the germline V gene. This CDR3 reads CASSQGLAGTTGELFF. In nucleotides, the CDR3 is TGCGCCAGCAGCCAAGGACTAGCGGGCACAACCGGGGAGCTGTTTTTT.

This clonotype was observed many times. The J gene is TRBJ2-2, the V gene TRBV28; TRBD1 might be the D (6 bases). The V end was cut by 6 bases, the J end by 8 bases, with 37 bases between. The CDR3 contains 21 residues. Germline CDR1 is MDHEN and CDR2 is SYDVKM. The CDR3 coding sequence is TGTGCCAGCAGGTACCCTCCTTGGGACATACTAAGGTCCCGGGTGTCGGGGGAGCTGTTTTTT. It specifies CASRYPPWDILRSRVSGELFF. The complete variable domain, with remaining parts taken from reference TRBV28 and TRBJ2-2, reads DVKVTQSSRYLVKRTGEKVFLECVQDMDHENMFWYRQDPGLGLRLIYFSYDVKMKEKGDIPEGYSVSREKKERFSLILESASTNQTSMYLCASRYPPWDILRSRVSGELFFGEGSRLTVL.

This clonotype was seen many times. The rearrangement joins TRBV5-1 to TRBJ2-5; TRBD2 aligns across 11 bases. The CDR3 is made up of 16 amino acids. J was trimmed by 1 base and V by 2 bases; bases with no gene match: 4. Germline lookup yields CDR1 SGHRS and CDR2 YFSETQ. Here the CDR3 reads CASSLGLAGPQETQYF. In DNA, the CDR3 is TGCGCCAGCAGCTTAGGACTAGCGGGTCCCCAAGAGACCCAGTACTTC.

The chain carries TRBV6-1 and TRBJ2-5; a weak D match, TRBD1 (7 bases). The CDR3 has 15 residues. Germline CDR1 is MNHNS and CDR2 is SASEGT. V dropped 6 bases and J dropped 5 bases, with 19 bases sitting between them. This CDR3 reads CASRDHRGGLETQYF. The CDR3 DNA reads TGTGCCAGCAGGGACCACAGGGGAGGCTTGGAGACCCAGTACTTC.

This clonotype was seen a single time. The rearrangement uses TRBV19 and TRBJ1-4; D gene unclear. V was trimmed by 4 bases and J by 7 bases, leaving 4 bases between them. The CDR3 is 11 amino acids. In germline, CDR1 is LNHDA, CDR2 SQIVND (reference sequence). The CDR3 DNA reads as TGTGCCAGTAGTAAGTTTGAAAAACTGTTTTTT. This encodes CASSKFEKLFF.

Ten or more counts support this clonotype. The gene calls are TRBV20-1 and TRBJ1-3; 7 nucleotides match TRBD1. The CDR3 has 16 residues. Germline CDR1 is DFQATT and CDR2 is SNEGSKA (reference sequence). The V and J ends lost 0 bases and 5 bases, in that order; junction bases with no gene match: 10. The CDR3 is CSARDLQGTERNTIYF. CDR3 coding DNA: TGCAGTGCTAGAGATCTGCAGGGGACAGAGAGAAACACCATATATTTT.

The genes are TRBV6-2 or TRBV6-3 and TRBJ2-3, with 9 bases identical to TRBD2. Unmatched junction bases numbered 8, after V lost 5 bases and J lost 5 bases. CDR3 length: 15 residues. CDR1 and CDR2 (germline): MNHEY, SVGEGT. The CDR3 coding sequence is TGTGCCAGCAGTGGGGGGACTAGCCTCCAAGATACGCAGTATTTT. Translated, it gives CASSGGTSLQDTQYF.

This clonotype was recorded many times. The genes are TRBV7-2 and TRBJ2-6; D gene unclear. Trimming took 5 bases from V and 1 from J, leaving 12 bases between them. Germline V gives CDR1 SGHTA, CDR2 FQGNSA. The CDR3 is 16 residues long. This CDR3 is CASSLDFESGANVLTF. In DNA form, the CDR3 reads TGTGCCAGCAGCCTAGACTTCGAGTCTGGGGCCAACGTCCTGACTTTC.

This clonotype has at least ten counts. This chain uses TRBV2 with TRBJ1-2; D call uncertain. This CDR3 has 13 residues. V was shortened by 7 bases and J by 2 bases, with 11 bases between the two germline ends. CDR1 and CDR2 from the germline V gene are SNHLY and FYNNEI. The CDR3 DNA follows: TGTGCCAGCAAGCCCATGGCAAACTATGGCTACACCTTC. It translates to CASKPMANYGYTF.

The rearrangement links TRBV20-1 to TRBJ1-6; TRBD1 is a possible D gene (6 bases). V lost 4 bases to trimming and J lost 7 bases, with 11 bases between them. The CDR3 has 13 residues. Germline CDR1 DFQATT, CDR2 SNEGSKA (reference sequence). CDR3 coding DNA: TGCAGTGCTATCAGGGGAAGCAATTCACCCCTCCACTTT. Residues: CSAIRGSNSPLHF.